This record looks at one T cell receptor (beta chain) sequence and its context. No cognate antigen has been identified for it. Base qualities are not provided; no much larger clone lies one nucleotide away. This record comes from a study of T cells in localized non-small cell lung cancer (dated by TCRdb to 2020 to 2022). For the wider study: Comparing tumors with uninvolved tumor-adjacent lungs, the study looked at the T cell repertoires of fewer than 250 patients with early-stage NSCLC. Of the NSCLC patients, 120 to 150 were male and about a hundred were female, and the mean age was roughly 61 years. All 236 NSCLC patients in the cohort were treatment-naive and had localized lung tumors that were resected. Beyond this particular receptor, the publication reports: Higher blood T cell density associated with longer overall survival, while higher adjacent-lung clonality associated with shorter survival. A median of about 50 of the top 100 tumor clones turned up in the paired uninvolved adjacent lung, and under 30 of those clones also ranked among the top 100 of that same adjacent lung. Because multi-region tumor sequencing was not done, intratumor heterogeneity could not be ruled out. Uninvolved tumor-adjacent lung showed the highest T cell clonality, higher than tumor, which suggests more focused antigenic responses in the uninvolved tumor-adjacent lung. Because of the exploratory design, TCR variables were selected using unadjusted p-values without false-discovery rate correction.

The CDR3 contains 13 residues, cysteine and phenylalanine counted. Only the CDR3 portion is preserved as DNA: 39 bases, with reading frame beginning at the first base. The germline V gene sets CDR1 to LGHNA and CDR2 to YNFKEQ. TCR beta CDR3 regions were sequenced from DNA using the immunoSEQ Assay. On the authors' methods: To compute T cell density, TCR beta template counts were normalized to usable DNA, which was estimated by amplifying housekeeping genes. Richness was estimated using the preseqR package, with extrapolation to 400,000 templates for PBMC samples and to 120,000 templates for tissue samples. Clonality was defined as one minus Pielou's evenness. Differential abundance testing on productive amino-acid clonotypes, with a minimum total count of 5 and an alpha of 0.1, was used to identify tissue-enriched TCRs. The Jaccard Index and the Morisita Overlap Index were used to measure repertoire overlap between compartments. TCR beta CDR3s were clustered by GLIPH together with public tetramer-defined viral CDR3s, and at least three viral sequences plus V-gene enrichment were required for viral motifs. TCRdb holds this immuneACCESS table with in-frame rearrangements only. Some clones are missing; in checked studies, unresolved V genes explain under half, and the rest has no known cause. V and J calls and clone size are copied from that table; D and trimming were computed from the DNA. The sample includes approximately 81,000 clones, with approximately 90% observed a single time. 20% to 25% of the sample goes to the ten largest clones.

At diagnosis, tumor, uninvolved tumor-adjacent lung and peripheral blood were collected and then preserved as a mix of FFPE and fresh-frozen material. For TCR repertoire profiling, blood samples were analyzed in the form of peripheral blood mononuclear cells. This TCR was recovered from a woman between 40 and 69 years old with stage I squamous cell lung carcinoma. The sample here was peripheral blood, taken before any cancer treatment. The rearranged segments are TRBV4-2 and TRBJ2-4; the D gene remains uncertain. TRBJ2-5 explains the end of the DNA better; the J call may be wrong. The nucleotide sequence is given as TGTGCCAGCAGCCAAGCCCTCGGATCGACCCAGTACTTC. This sequence encodes CASSQALGSTQYF.